Below, 27 T cell receptor beta chains from the same sample are listed, as sequenced in a study of CD8 T cells in ankylosing spondylitis. Their target antigens are unknown. One entry per CDR3 protein results from TCRdb running MiXCR on the 5' RACE reads. Of 200,000 to 250,000 distinct CDR3 sequences detected, around 17% appear once; the ten largest clones hold roughly 46%. General observations from the study: The study identified a TCR beta motif of eight highly homologous variants that appeared characteristic of ankylosing spondylitis blood.

The sample was blood, either unsorted or a sorted T cell fraction (not recorded which). The receptors stem from a male donor with ankylosing spondylitis.

This clonotype has ten or more counts. V gene TRBV5-1 combines with J gene TRBJ2-7; D remains unclear. CDR3 length equals 14 residues. V gave up 0 bases and J gave up 0 bases, with 7 bases separating them. The V gene's germline CDR1 is SGHRS and CDR2 YFSETQ. The CDR3 protein is CASSLAFPSYEQYF. The CDR3 DNA reads TGCGCCAGCAGCTTGGCCTTCCCCTCCTACGAGCAGTACTTC.

This clonotype was picked up many times. The CDR3 DNA follows: TGTGCCAGCAGTTTATCGGGACCGTTCGGGACCCAGTACTTC. Its protein product is CASSLSGPFGTQYF. The chain employs TRBV28 and TRBJ2-5, with D perhaps being TRBD1 or TRBD2 (5 bases each). The V gene's germline CDR1 is MDHEN and CDR2 SYDVKM. The CDR3 covers 14 residues. The V gene lost 1 base and the J gene lost 7 bases, with 13 bases spanning the gap.

The chain recombines TRBV7-9 with TRBJ1-5; D is possibly TRBD1 (5 bases). The V and J ends lost 5 bases and 3 bases respectively, with 14 bases between them. The CDR3 runs 15 residues. The germline V gene encodes CDR1 SEHNR and CDR2 FQNEAQ (reference sequence). The DNA for the CDR3 is TGTGCCAGCAGCGCTACAGGAACCGTCAATCAGCCCCAGCATTTT. Translating it yields CASSATGTVNQPQHF. Using reference TRBV7-9 and TRBJ1-5 for the parts outside the CDR3, the full variable domain is DTGVSQNPRHKITKRGQNVTFRCDPISEHNRLYWYRQTLGQGPEFLTYFQNEAQLEKSRLLSDRFSAERPKGSFSTLEIQRTEQGDSAMYLCASSATGTVNQPQHFGDGTRLSIL.

This clonotype was observed many times. This chain uses TRBV20-1 with TRBJ2-5, with D possibly TRBD2 on 7 matching bases. The CDR3 loop spans 14 amino acids. In germline, CDR1 is DFQATT, CDR2 SNEGSKA (reference sequence). V lost 0 bases and J lost 5, with 13 bases in between. Written as DNA, the CDR3 is TGCAGTGCTAGAGACGGGGGGCCAGAGGAGACCCAGTACTTC. Its translation: CSARDGGPEETQYF.

This clonotype was detected a few times. The chain joins TRBV4-2 to TRBJ2-6, with 9 bases aligning to TRBD1. Trimming took 0 bases from V and 4 from J; bases not matched to a gene: 7. The germline V gene has CDR1 LGHNA and CDR2 YNFKEQ. CDR3 length: 18 residues. DNA for the CDR3: TGTGCCAGCAGCCAAGATGGGACAGGGTCTCTGGGGGCCAACGTCCTGACTTTC. It codes for CASSQDGTGSLGANVLTF.

The rearrangement links TRBV30 to TRBJ2-3; 11 bases line up with TRBD2. CDR3 length equals 16 residues. After removal of 2 bases from V and 0 bases from J, the junction contained 4 bases not matched to a gene. The germline CDR1 and CDR2 sequences are GTSNPN and SVGIG (reference sequence). The CDR3 reads CAWSTTSGSSTDTQYF. The CDR3 nucleotides read TGTGCCTGGAGTACAACTAGCGGGAGCAGCACAGATACGCAGTATTTT.

This clonotype appeared a few times. The gene calls are TRBV6-1 and TRBJ2-5; 12 bases fit TRBD2. The V segment lost 6 bases and the J segment 4 bases; nucleotides outside the gene matches: 9. The CDR3 totals 16 residues. In germline, CDR1 is MNHNS, CDR2 SASEGT. CDR3 DNA sequence: TGTGCCAGCAGAATCTCTAGCGGGGGGGCCCGAGAGACCCAGTACTTC. Protein product: CASRISSGGARETQYF.

There are many counts of this clonotype. The chain employs TRBV4-1 and TRBJ2-7; tentatively, D is TRBD2 (6 bases). Per the germline V gene, CDR1 is MGHRA and CDR2 is YSYEKL. V was clipped by 1 base and J by 4 bases, with 14 bases between them. The CDR3 sequence is 15 residues long. CDR3 protein: CASSQGPSETYEQYF. DNA of the CDR3: TGCGCCAGCAGCCAAGGCCCTAGCGAGACTTACGAGCAGTACTTC.

There are a few counts of this clonotype. This sequence joins TRBV6-5 and TRBJ1-2; D is unresolved. CDR1 and CDR2 from the germline V gene are MNHEY and SVGAGI. V lost 0 bases, J lost 6 bases, and 14 bases lay in between. The CDR3 is 15 residues long. The CDR3 loop is CASSYSGYSLDGYTF. CDR3 DNA: TGTGCCAGCAGTTACTCAGGGTATAGTCTGGATGGCTACACCTTC.

This clonotype occurred a few times. This chain connects TRBV20-1 to TRBJ1-5; possible D gene TRBD1, 6 bases. This CDR3 has 14 residues. Germline CDR1 and CDR2: DFQATT and SNEGSKA (reference sequence). Trimming took off 0 bases at V and 5 bases at J, with 11 bases between the two ends. This CDR3 reads CSARDYRDYQPQHF. The CDR3 nucleotides read TGCAGTGCTAGAGATTACAGGGATTATCAGCCCCAGCATTTT.

The V gene is TRBV27, the J gene TRBJ2-1; D perhaps matches TRBD2 (5 bases). The CDR3 spans 14 residues. Germline V gives CDR1 MNHEY, CDR2 SMNVEV (reference sequence). Trimming took 6 bases from V and 2 from J, leaving 11 bases between them. The CDR3 nucleotides are TGTGCCAGCAGCGGGATGACCCCCTACAATGAGCAGTTCTTC. Translation gives CASSGMTPYNEQFF.

Only a few counts were recorded for this clonotype. This sequence joins TRBV29-1 and TRBJ2-7; 8 bases agree with TRBD2. This CDR3 comprises 12 residues. The germline CDR1 and CDR2 sequences are SQVTM and ANQGSEA. V lost 7 bases to trimming and J lost 7 bases; unmatched junction nucleotides: 9. This chain's CDR3 is CSGIAGTGEQYF. In DNA, the CDR3 is TGCAGCGGGATAGCGGGAACGGGTGAGCAGTACTTC.

For the CDR3, the DNA is TGTGCCACCAGTGAAAACCCGCCGGGACAGGGGATCACAGATACGCAGTATTTT. It codes for CATSENPPGQGITDTQYF. This chain connects TRBV24-1 to TRBJ2-3; 10 positions agree with TRBD1. The CDR3 runs 18 residues. Germline V gene data show CDR1 as KGHDR and CDR2 as SFDVKD. J was trimmed by 2 bases and V by 4 bases; bases with no gene match: 11.

This clonotype was seen more than once but under ten times. One end of the junction is discordant with germline, which a read error may explain. This chain connects TRBV5-1 to TRBJ2-1, with D perhaps matching TRBD2 (6 bases). Germline CDR1 is SGHRS and CDR2 is YFSETQ. The CDR3 consists of 17 residues. The chain's CDR3 is CVSSLEPGSPQYNEQFF. The CDR3 DNA reads TGCGTCAGCAGCTTGGAACCCGGGAGCCCTCAGTACAATGAGCAGTTCTTC.

This clonotype has a handful of counts. The chain couples TRBV29-1 to TRBJ2-7, with 9 nucleotides matching TRBD2. This CDR3 has 15 amino acids. CDR1 is SQVTM, CDR2 ANQGSEA, per germline. Trimming cost V 7 bases and J 2 bases; bases outside gene matches: 12. The DNA of the CDR3 is TGCAGCGCCTCGGGGTGGACTAGCGACCCCTACGAGCAGTACTTC. It codes for CSASGWTSDPYEQYF.

This clonotype was counted between two and nine times. Here the CDR3 DNA reads TGTGCCAGCAGCCAAGATAGGTCCGGACTAGACAGAATCAATGAGCAGTTCTTC. Translation: CASSQDRSGLDRINEQFF. This chain uses TRBV14 with TRBJ2-1; 7 bases line up with TRBD2. The germline V gene has CDR1 SGHDN and CDR2 FVKESK. With 0 bases clipped from V and 6 bases from J, the junction kept 14 bases outside the gene matches. This CDR3 spans 18 amino acids.

In this sample, this clonotype turned up a few times. This chain links TRBV11-3 with TRBJ1-1, with 10 bases matching TRBD1. With V trimmed by 5 bases and J by 7 bases, 7 bases remained unmatched. This CDR3 contains 14 residues. Germline CDR1 and CDR2: SGHNT and YENEEA. The DNA for the CDR3 is TGTGCCAGCAGCGAACGGACAGGGGGTAATGAAGCTTTCTTT. Translated: CASSERTGGNEAFF.

This clonotype has just a few counts. The chain has TRBV5-4 and TRBJ1-1; 9 bases map to TRBD1. Trimming removed 2 bases from V and 8 bases from J; junction bases left unmatched: 7. Germline CDR1 SGHNT, CDR2 YYREEE (reference sequence). This CDR3 region has 14 residues. The CDR3 DNA is TGTGCCAGCAGCTTCCCACAGGGGGCATCCGAAGCTTTCTTT. Protein: CASSFPQGASEAFF.

There are a few counts of this clonotype. This chain connects TRBV6-1 to TRBJ2-1; maybe TRBD2 (6 bases). Germline V gene lookup returns CDR1 MNHNS and CDR2 SASEGT. Trimming left V 8 bases short and J 0 bases short, with 11 bases between. This CDR3 is 14 amino acids long. The CDR3 sequence: CASGRGSSYNEQFF. In nucleotides, the CDR3 is TGTGCCAGCGGGCGGGGAAGCTCCTACAATGAGCAGTTCTTC.

The chain employs TRBV7-9 and TRBJ2-1, with D uncertain. Trimming cost V 5 bases and J 5 bases, with 16 bases left between them. The CDR3 loop spans 15 amino acids. CDR1 and CDR2 from the germline V gene are SEHNR and FQNEAQ (reference sequence). The CDR3 nucleotides are TGTGCCAGCAGCCAGACTGTCTTAGACAACAATGAGCAGTTCTTC. It translates to CASSQTVLDNNEQFF.

In this sample, this clonotype turned up a few times. The chain carries TRBV7-8 and TRBJ2-1; D not certain. Germline assignment: CDR1 SGHVS and CDR2 FQNEAQ. Trimming shortened V by 3 bases and J by 2 bases, and 8 bases separated the two germline ends. The CDR3 has 14 amino acids. CDR3: CASSFGSPYNEQFF. In nucleotides, the CDR3 is TGTGCCAGCAGCTTTGGCAGTCCCTACAATGAGCAGTTCTTC.

This clonotype was observed a handful of times. This chain joins TRBV20-1 and TRBJ2-1; no firm D call. Germline V lookup: CDR1 DFQATT, CDR2 SNEGSKA (reference sequence). V was pared by 4 bases and J by 1 base, with 8 bases between. The CDR3 loop spans 13 amino acids. The CDR3 DNA sequence: TGCAGTGCTATGGCTGGGTCCTACAATGAGCAGTTCTTC. Translated: CSAMAGSYNEQFF.

Many counts were recorded for this clonotype. The chain recombines TRBV5-1 with TRBJ1-1, with a weak D call TRBD1 (5 bases). This CDR3 has 14 amino acids. Germline assignment: CDR1 SGHRS and CDR2 YFSETQ. The V end was cut by 2 bases, the J end by 1 base, with 9 bases between. The CDR3 bases are TGCGCCAGCAGCTTATATGGGACGAACACTGAAGCTTTCTTT. It encodes CASSLYGTNTEAFF.

There are many counts of this clonotype. This sequence joins TRBV29-1 and TRBJ2-5; 7 nucleotides line up with TRBD1. Germline V gene lookup returns CDR1 SQVTM and CDR2 ANQGSEA. V was clipped by 0 bases and J by 2 bases; unmatched bases: 6. This CDR3 spans 15 amino acids. CDR3 nucleotides: TGCAGCGTTGAAGACCCCGGGACAGAACAAGAGACCCAGTACTTC. It specifies CSVEDPGTEQETQYF.

This chain links TRBV15 with TRBJ1-4, with a possible D match to TRBD1 (5 bases). This CDR3 region has 15 residues. The V and J ends lost 0 bases and 0 bases respectively, with 5 bases between them. Germline CDR1 LNHNV, CDR2 YYDKDF (reference sequence). CDR3 region: CATSREGATNEKLFF. CDR3 nucleotide sequence: TGTGCCACCAGCAGAGAAGGGGCAACTAATGAAAAACTGTTTTTT. The entire variable domain, with the rest obtained from reference TRBV15 and TRBJ1-4, is as follows: DAMVIQNPRYQVTQFGKPVTLSCSQTLNHNVMYWYQQKSSQAPKLLFHYYDKDFNNEADTPDNFQSRRPNTSFCFLDIRSPGLGDTAMYLCATSREGATNEKLFFGSGTQLSVL.

The V and J genes are TRBV27 and TRBJ2-7; no reliable D call. The CDR3 length is 13 residues. Germline CDR1 MNHEY, CDR2 SMNVEV (reference sequence). The germline V and J ends were trimmed by 9 bases and 2 bases, with 14 bases remaining between them. The CDR3 DNA sequence: TGTGCCAGTCTAGACCAACTCACCTACGAGCAGTACTTC. Protein product: CASLDQLTYEQYF.

The chain recombines TRBV5-1 with TRBJ2-1; 10 nucleotides agree with TRBD2. Germline V gene data show CDR1 as SGHRS and CDR2 as YFSETQ. The CDR3 has 17 residues. The V and J ends lost 0 bases and 3 bases, in that order; junction bases with no gene match: 6. The CDR3: CASSLEFIAGGYNEQFF. The CDR3, as DNA: TGCGCCAGCAGCTTGGAGTTTATAGCGGGGGGCTACAATGAGCAGTTCTTC.